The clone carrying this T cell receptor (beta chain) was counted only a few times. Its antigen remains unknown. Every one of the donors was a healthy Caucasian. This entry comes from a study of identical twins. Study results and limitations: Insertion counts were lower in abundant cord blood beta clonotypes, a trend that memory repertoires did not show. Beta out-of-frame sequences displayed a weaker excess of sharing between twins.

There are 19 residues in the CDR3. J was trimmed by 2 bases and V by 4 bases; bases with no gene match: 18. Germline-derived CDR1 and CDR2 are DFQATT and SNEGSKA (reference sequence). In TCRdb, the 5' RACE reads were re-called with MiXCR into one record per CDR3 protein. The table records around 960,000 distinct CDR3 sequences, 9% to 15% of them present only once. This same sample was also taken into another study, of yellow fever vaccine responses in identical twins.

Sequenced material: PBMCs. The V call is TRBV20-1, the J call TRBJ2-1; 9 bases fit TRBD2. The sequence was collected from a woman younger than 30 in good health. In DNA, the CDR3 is TGCAGTGCTAATAGAAAGACTAGCGGAGTCATCCAGGCCTACAATGAGCAGTTCTTC. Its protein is CSANRKTSGVIQAYNEQFF.